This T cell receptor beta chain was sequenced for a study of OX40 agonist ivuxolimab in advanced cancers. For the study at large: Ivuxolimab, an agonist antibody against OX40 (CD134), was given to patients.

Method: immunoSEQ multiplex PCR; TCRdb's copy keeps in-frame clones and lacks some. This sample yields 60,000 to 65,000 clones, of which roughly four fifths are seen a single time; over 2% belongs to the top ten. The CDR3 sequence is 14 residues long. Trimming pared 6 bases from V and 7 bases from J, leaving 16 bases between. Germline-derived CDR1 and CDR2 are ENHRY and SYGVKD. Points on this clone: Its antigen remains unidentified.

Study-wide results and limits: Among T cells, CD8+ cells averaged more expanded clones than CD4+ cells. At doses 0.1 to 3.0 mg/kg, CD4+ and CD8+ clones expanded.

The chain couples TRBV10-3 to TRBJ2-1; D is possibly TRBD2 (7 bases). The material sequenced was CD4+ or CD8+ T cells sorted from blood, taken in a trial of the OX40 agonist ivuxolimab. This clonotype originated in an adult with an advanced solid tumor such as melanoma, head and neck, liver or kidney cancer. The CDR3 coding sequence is TGTGCCATCAGGGGGGGGCCGGGAGTAAATGAGCAGTTCTTC. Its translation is CAIRGGPGVNEQFF.